This T cell receptor (beta chain) came from a study of blood T cells in healthy people across ages. Study-level findings and limits: The recorded TCR beta diversity per million T cells decreased in a roughly linear manner with age.

Primed by a sample-barcoded 5' primer and a J-beta primer mix, a second PCR proceeded for about 7 to 11 cycles. TCRdb passed the 5' RACE reads through MiXCR, listing each CDR3 protein once. The sample consists of about 2 million distinct CDR3 sequences, around half of them appearing once. A word on this clonotype: Its antigen is unknown.

V was clipped by 0 bases and J by 3 bases, with 23 bases between them. The CDR3 is 19 amino acids. The germline CDR1 and CDR2 sequences are LGHNA and YSLEER. This clonotype was obtained from a middle-aged woman in good health. The source material was blood. The rearrangement uses TRBV4-3 and TRBJ1-2; a possible D gene is TRBD1 (5 bases). CDR3 sequence: CASSQERGGTATAYYGYTF. CDR3 coding DNA: TGCGCCAGCAGCCAAGAAAGAGGAGGGACTGCGACAGCATACTATGGCTACACCTTC.